This T cell receptor beta chain was recorded in a study of T cells in women clearing cervical HPV infection. The wider study: Case blood was drawn when the lesion was first found; control blood after infection became undetectable. Case blood was drawn a median roughly 160 days after lesion detection. General observations from the study: Repertoire richness, not evenness, was significantly elevated in CIN3+ cases versus controls. TRBV6-7 abundance was lower in cases than controls (0.11% versus 0.16%).

On this clone itself: Antigen unknown. Read coverage stops 3 residues before the CDR3 terminus; the germline J gene supplies the remainder.

The CDR3 is 15 amino acids. Trimming shortened V by 8 bases and J by 4 bases, and 18 bases separated the two germline ends. Per the germline V gene, CDR1 is LNHDA and CDR2 is SQIVND (reference sequence). TCRdb's table, derived via immunoSEQ multiplex PCR, lists solely in-frame clones and lacks some. The table lists about 46,000 clones. The sample comprised blood buffy coat. The chain employs TRBV19 and TRBJ2-1; D perhaps matches TRBD1 (7 bases). This TCR came from a woman between 18 and 75 years old with a cervical HPV16 infection that either progressed to CIN3+ or cleared (not recorded which). The DNA read from the CDR3 is TGTGCCAGTGACCCCAGGGGGGACGGATACAATGAG. It yields the protein CASDPRGDGYNE. The full CDR3 protein reads CASDPRGDGYNEQFF.